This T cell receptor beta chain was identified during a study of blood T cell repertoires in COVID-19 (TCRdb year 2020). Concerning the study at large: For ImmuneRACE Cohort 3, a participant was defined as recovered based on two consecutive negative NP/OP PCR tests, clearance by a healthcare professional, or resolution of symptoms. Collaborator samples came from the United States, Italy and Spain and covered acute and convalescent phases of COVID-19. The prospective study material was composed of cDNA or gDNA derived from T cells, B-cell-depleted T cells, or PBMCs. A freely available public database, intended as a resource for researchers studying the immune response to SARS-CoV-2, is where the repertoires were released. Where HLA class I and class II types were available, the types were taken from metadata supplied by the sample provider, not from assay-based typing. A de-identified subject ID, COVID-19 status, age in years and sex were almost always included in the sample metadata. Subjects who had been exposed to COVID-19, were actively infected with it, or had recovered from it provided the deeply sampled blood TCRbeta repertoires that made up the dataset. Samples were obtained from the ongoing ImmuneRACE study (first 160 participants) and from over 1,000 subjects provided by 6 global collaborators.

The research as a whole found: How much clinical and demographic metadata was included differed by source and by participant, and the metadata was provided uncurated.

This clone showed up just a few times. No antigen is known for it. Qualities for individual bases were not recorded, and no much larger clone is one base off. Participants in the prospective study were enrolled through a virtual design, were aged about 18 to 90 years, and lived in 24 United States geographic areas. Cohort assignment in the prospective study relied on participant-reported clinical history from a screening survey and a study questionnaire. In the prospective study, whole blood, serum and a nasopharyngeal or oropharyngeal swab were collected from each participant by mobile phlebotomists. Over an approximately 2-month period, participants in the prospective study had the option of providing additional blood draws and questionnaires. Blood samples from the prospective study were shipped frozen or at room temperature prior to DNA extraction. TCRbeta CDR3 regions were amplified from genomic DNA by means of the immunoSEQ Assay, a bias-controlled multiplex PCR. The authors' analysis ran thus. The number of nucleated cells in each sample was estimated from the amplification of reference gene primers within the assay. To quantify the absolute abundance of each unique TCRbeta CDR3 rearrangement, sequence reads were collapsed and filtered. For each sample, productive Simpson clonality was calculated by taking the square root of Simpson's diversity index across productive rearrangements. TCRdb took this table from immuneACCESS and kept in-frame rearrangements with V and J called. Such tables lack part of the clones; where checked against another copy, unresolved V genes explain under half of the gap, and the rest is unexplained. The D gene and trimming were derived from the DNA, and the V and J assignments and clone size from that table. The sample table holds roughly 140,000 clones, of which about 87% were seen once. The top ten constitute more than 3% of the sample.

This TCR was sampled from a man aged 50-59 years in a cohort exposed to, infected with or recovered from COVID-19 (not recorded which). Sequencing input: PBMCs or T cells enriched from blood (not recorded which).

The CDR3 region has the sequence CASFIRENTEAFF. The nucleotide sequence is TGTGCCAGCTTTATCCGGGAGAACACTGAAGCTTTCTTT. The receptor chain draws on TRBV28 and TRBJ1-1; no D gene call is confident. V gives up 8 bases and J gives up 1 base, and the segment between their germline ends measures 11 bases. From a lookup of the germline V gene, CDR1 and CDR2 are MDHEN and SYDVKM. There are 13 amino acids in the CDR3, from cysteine to phenylalanine inclusive. Only the CDR3 DNA is retained, 39 bases long and in frame from the first base.